These 12 T cell receptor beta chains were sequenced from one sample in a study of T cells in Graves' hyperthyroidism and ophthalmopathy. RNA transcripts gave rise to amplified TCR beta CDR3 regions. HTBI primers were employed in a first-round RT-PCR of the TCR CDR3. Via MiXCR, TCRdb re-called the multiplex PCR reads, giving one row per CDR3 protein. The sample lists 410,000 or so distinct CDR3 sequences, over 12% occurring once. The sample consisted of blood. The receptors shown here come from a man younger than 35 with Graves' ophthalmopathy.

At least ten counts were recorded for this clonotype. The gene calls are TRBV7-9 and TRBJ2-1, with 15 bases matching TRBD2. The junction had 3 bases not matched to a gene; V was cut back by 6 bases and J by 6 bases. CDR1 is SEHNR, CDR2 FQNEAQ, per germline (reference sequence). This CDR3 has 15 amino acids. The CDR3 here is CASREGLAGGNEQFF. In DNA, the CDR3 is TGTGCCAGCAGGGAGGGACTAGCGGGAGGCAATGAGCAGTTCTTC.

The CDR3 nucleotides are TGTGCCAGCAGCATACGCCGAGGGGGAGGCACCTACGAGCAGTACTTC. This encodes CASSIRRGGGTYEQYF. The rearrangement links TRBV11-2 to TRBJ2-7, with D possibly being TRBD1 or TRBD2 (6 bases each). V lost 5 bases to trimming and J lost 2 bases, with 19 bases between them. Germline values: CDR1 SGHAT, CDR2 FQNNGV. This CDR3 region has 16 residues.

There are many counts of this clonotype. V usage is TRBV10-3 and J usage is TRBJ1-6; 9 positions match TRBD1. The CDR3 is made up of 17 amino acids. V lost 5 bases to trimming and J lost 11 bases; unmatched junction nucleotides: 16. CDR1 is ENHRY and CDR2 is SYGVKD in the germline V gene. The CDR3 coding sequence is TGTGCCATCAGTCCCCAGATGAGGGACAGGGCATCGACACCCCTCCACTTT. The encoded protein is CAISPQMRDRASTPLHF.

In its sample, this clonotype was seen a few times. The CDR3 spells CASSLGSGRNTDTQYF. As DNA, the CDR3 is TGTGCCAGCAGTTTGGGTAGCGGGAGAAACACAGATACGCAGTATTTT. The genes are TRBV28 and TRBJ2-3; TRBD2 matches 9 bases. Per germline, CDR1 MDHEN and CDR2 SYDVKM. The CDR3 spans 16 residues. V lost 3 bases and J lost 2; bases outside the gene matches: 6.

There are many counts of this clonotype. This rearrangement joins TRBV12-3 or TRBV12-4 to TRBJ2-3; a possible D gene is TRBD1 (5 bases). Trimming left V 5 bases short and J 2 bases short, with 11 bases between. This CDR3 region has 14 residues. CDR3 nucleotides: TGTGCCAGCAGTCCGGACATATTCACAGATACGCAGTATTTT. Its protein product is CASSPDIFTDTQYF.

The V call is TRBV20-1, the J call TRBJ2-1, with D unclear. The CDR3 runs to 17 residues. CDR1 DFQATT and CDR2 SNEGSKA come from the germline V gene (reference sequence). V lost 0 bases to trimming and J lost 0 bases, with 15 bases between them. The CDR3 sequence: CSARDLASPYSYNEQFF. CDR3 DNA sequence: TGCAGTGCTAGAGATTTGGCTTCCCCGTACTCCTACAATGAGCAGTTCTTC.

This clonotype was seen many times. The chain links TRBV5-1 to TRBJ2-7; D is uncertain. Trimming cost V 2 bases and J 5 bases, with 14 bases left between them. Germline V CDR1 and CDR2: SGHRS, YFSETQ. CDR3 length equals 14 residues. Written as DNA, the CDR3 is TGCGCCAGCAGCTTTGGCCCAACCGGAGACGAGCAGTACTTC. Amino acid sequence: CASSFGPTGDEQYF.

This clonotype has only a few counts. At one end, the junction sequence differs from germline, possibly due to a read error. The rearrangement links TRBV24-1 to TRBJ2-3; a possible D gene is TRBD1 (6 bases). There are 15 residues in the CDR3. Looked up from germline, CDR1 is KGHDR and CDR2 is SFDVKD. CDR3 loop: CAASETGASTDTQYF. Here the CDR3 DNA reads TGTGCCGCCAGTGAGACAGGTGCTAGCACAGATACGCAGTATTTT.

This clonotype was seen ten or more times. This chain's CDR3 is CASSMGQGARTGELFF. The DNA of the CDR3 is TGTGCCAGCAGCATGGGACAGGGGGCGCGTACCGGGGAGCTGTTTTTT. The chain employs TRBV11-2 and TRBJ2-2; 12 nucleotides align to TRBD1. The junction had 6 bases not matched to a gene; V was cut back by 5 bases and J by 5 bases. CDR1 is SGHAT, CDR2 FQNNGV, per germline. The CDR3 is made up of 16 amino acids.

This chain connects TRBV5-6 to TRBJ1-6; possibly TRBD1 for D (6 bases). Looked up from germline, CDR1 is SGHDT and CDR2 is YYEEEE. This CDR3 spans 14 amino acids. V lost 0 bases and J lost 8, with 9 bases in between. Here the CDR3 reads CASSLGQVYSPLHF. Written as DNA, the CDR3 is TGTGCCAGCAGCTTGGGACAGGTCTATTCACCCCTCCACTTT.

This clonotype came up once. The chain recombines TRBV7-9 with TRBJ2-7; no definite D call. CDR3 length equals 13 residues. Looked up from germline, CDR1 is SEHNR and CDR2 is FQNEAQ (reference sequence). V was shortened by 1 base and J by 3 bases, with 7 bases between the two germline ends. The CDR3 bases are TGTGCCAGCAGCTTAGATGCCGGCTACGAGCAGTACTTC. It encodes CASSLDAGYEQYF.

The sample holds a few counts of this clonotype. The chain is built from TRBV20-1 and TRBJ2-2; D unresolved. The CDR3 loop spans 13 amino acids. The V gene lost 6 bases and the J gene lost 1 base, with 9 bases spanning the gap. Germline-derived CDR1 and CDR2 are DFQATT and SNEGSKA (reference sequence). This CDR3 is CSAQRWNTGELFF. The CDR3 DNA reads TGCAGTGCCCAGAGGTGGAACACCGGGGAGCTGTTTTTT.